This TCR beta chain was sequenced in a study of shared clonotypes between healthy human individuals. Points from the study as a whole: Represented diversity, genetic and exposure-history alike, was limited by few donors. Sampling was confined to blood; repertoires within tissues likely differ.

V lost 6 bases to trimming and J lost 2 bases; unmatched junction nucleotides: 5. This CDR3 has 14 amino acids. The V gene's germline CDR1 is SGHRS and CDR2 YFSETQ. Researchers partitioned CD4+ cells into CD45RA+ naive and CD45RA-negative memory subsets. A remark on this clone: No antigen is known for it.

Measured with immunoSEQ multiplex PCR; TCRdb has only the in-frame clones, and not every one. The sample records under 1,900,000 clones, 98% to 99% being singletons. The J gene is TRBJ2-4, the V gene TRBV5-1; the match to TRBD2 covers 7 bases. The sequence was obtained from a young man in good health. Source material: naive CD4+ T cells sorted from blood. Described subset: CD45RA+ positively selected. CDR3 in amino acids: CASKLAPSKNIQYF. The CDR3 DNA reads as TGCGCCAGCAAACTAGCGCCCTCCAAAAACATTCAGTACTTC.